This T cell receptor (beta chain) was obtained from a study of radiotherapy plus CTLA-4 blockade in lung cancer. Overall study results and limits: In blood, after radiotherapy plus ipilimumab, tumor-derived TCR clones expanded.

Chemo-refractory metastatic non-small-cell lung cancer patients underwent focal radiation alongside CTLA-4 blockade with ipilimumab. This CDR3 contains 13 residues. The V gene's germline CDR1 is MDHEN and CDR2 SYDVKM. Trimming left V 3 bases short and J 10 bases short, with 15 bases between. Remarks on this clone: Its antigen is as yet unknown.

Sequenced by immunoSEQ multiplex PCR; TCRdb stores in-frame clones only, minus some. This table has some 110,000 clones, approximately 77% appearing once. This TCR was sampled from a human donor with non-small cell lung cancer that progressed on radiotherapy plus ipilimumab. Some clones in this sample may be carry-over from other donors' samples. V gene TRBV28 combines with J gene TRBJ1-1, with D unresolved. Sequenced material: peripheral blood, taken from a patient treated with radiotherapy plus ipilimumab. As DNA, the CDR3 is TGTGCCAGCAGTTTTTACGCCCAGAACCGAGCTTTCTTT. Protein product: CASSFYAQNRAFF.